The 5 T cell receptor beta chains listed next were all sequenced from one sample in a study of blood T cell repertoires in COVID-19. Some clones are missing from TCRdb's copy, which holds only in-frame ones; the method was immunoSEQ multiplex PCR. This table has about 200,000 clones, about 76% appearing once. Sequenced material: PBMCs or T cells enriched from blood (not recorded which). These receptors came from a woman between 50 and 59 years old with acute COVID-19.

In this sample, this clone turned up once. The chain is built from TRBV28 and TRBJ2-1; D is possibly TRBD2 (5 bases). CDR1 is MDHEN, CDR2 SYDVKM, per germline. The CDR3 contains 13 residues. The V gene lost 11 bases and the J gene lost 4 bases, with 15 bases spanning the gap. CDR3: CAGGTSNYNEQFF. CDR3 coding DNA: TGTGCCGGAGGAACTAGTAATTACAATGAGCAGTTCTTC.

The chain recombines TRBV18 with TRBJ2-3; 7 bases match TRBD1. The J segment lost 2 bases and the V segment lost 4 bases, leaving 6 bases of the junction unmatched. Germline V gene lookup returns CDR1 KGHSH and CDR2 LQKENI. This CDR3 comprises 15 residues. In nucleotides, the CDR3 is TGTGCCAGCTCACACCGGGACAGCCCCACAGATACGCAGTATTTT. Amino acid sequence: CASSHRDSPTDTQYF.

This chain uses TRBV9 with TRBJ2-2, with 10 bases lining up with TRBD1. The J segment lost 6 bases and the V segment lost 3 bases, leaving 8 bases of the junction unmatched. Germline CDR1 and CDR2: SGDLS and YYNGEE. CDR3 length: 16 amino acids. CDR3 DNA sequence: TGTGCCAGCAGCGCGAGAGGGACAGGGGTCGCCGGGGAGCTGTTTTTT. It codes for CASSARGTGVAGELFF.

The CDR3 loop reads CASSLPSGSSDEQFF. As DNA, the CDR3 is TGTGCCAGCAGTTTACCTAGCGGGAGTTCGGATGAGCAGTTCTTC. V usage is TRBV28 and J usage is TRBJ2-1; 10 nucleotides line up with TRBD2. Germline lookup yields CDR1 MDHEN and CDR2 SYDVKM. Losses at the gene ends were 2 bases for V and 8 bases for J; bases not matched to a gene: 6. This CDR3 comprises 15 residues. Looking up the rest from reference TRBV28 and TRBJ2-1 gives the full variable domain: DVKVTQSSRYLVKRTGEKVFLECVQDMDHENMFWYRQDPGLGLRLIYFSYDVKMKEKGDIPEGYSVSREKKERFSLILESASTNQTSMYLCASSLPSGSSDEQFFGPGTRLTVL.

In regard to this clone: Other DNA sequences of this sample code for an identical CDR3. The CDR3, as DNA: TGTGCCAGCAGCTTAGCGCTAGCGGGCTCCAATGAGCAGTTCTTC. Protein sequence: CASSLALAGSNEQFF. The chain has TRBV7-2 and TRBJ2-1, with 8 bases identical to TRBD2. Trimming cost V 0 bases and J 6 bases; bases outside gene matches: 4. Germline CDR1 reads SGHTA; CDR2 reads FQGNSA. This CDR3 region has 15 residues.